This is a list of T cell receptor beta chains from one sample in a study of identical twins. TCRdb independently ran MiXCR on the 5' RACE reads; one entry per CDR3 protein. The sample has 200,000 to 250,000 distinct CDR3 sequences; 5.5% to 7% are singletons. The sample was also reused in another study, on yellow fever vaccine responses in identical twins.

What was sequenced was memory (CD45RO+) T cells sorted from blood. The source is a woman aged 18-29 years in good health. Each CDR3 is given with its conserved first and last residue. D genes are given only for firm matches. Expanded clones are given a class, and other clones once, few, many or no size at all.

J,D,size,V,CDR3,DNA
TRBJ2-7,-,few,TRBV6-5,CASSYVSGVAWEQYF,TGTGCCAGCAGTTACGTCTCGGGAGTGGCCTGGGAGCAGTACTTC
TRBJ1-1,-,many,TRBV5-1,CASSSYGMNTEAFF,TGCGCCAGCAGCTCCTACGGAATGAACACTGAAGCTTTCTTT
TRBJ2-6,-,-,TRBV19,CASSIGPGSAGANVLTF,TGTGCCAGTAGTATCGGTCCAGGGAGCGCTGGGGCCAACGTCCTGACTTTC
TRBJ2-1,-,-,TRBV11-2,CASSLVWYDEQFF,TGTGCCAGCAGCTTAGTCTGGTACGATGAGCAGTTCTTC
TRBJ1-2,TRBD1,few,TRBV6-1,CASSEGRTGLGTF,TGTGCCAGCAGTGAAGGACGGACAGGGTTGGGCACCTTC
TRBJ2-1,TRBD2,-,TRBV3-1,CACTRGGRKVTYNEQFF,TGTGCCTGCACCCGCGGCGGGAGGAAGGTCACCTACAATGAGCAGTTCTTC
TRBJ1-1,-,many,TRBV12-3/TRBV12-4,CASSLAMGQLNTEAFF,TGTGCCAGCAGTTTAGCCATGGGGCAGTTGAACACTGAAGCTTTCTTT
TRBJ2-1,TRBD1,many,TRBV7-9,CASSRDSSNEQFF,TGTGCCAGCAGCAGGGACAGTTCGAATGAGCAGTTCTTC
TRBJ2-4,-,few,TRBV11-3,CASSSGRIAKNIQYF,TGTGCCAGCAGCTCTGGACGAATAGCCAAAAACATTCAGTACTTC
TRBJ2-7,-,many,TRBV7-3,CASSLDSSRPLLEQYF,TGTGCCAGCAGCTTAGACTCTAGCCGCCCCTTGTTGGAGCAGTACTTC
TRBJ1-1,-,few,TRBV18,CASSPRDGLNTEAFF,TGTGCCAGCTCACCCCGGGACGGACTGAACACTGAAGCTTTCTTT
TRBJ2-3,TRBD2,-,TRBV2,CASSEGRVTSADTQYF,TGTGCCAGCAGTGAAGGGAGGGTGACTAGCGCAGATACGCAGTATTTT
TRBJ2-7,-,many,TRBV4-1,CASGNAGAGRFNEQYF,TGCGCCAGCGGGAACGCTGGGGCAGGACGATTTAACGAGCAGTACTTC
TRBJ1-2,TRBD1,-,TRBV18,CASSRKDRLDYGYTF,TGTGCCAGCTCACGCAAGGACAGGCTGGACTATGGCTACACCTTC
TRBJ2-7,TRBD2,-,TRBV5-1,CASSLEGSGDPWGEQYF,TGCGCCAGCAGCTTGGAGGGTAGCGGGGACCCGTGGGGAGAGCAGTACTTC
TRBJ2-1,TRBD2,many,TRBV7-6,CASSLLREGYNEQFF,TGTGCCAGCAGCCTCTTGCGGGAGGGATACAATGAGCAGTTCTTC
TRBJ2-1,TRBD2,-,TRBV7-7,CASSLWGRDEQFF,TGTGCCAGCAGCTTGTGGGGGAGGGATGAGCAGTTCTTC
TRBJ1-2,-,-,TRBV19,CASSISTGGYTF,TGTGCCAGTAGTATATCGACGGGCGGCTACACCTTC
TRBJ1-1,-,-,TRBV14,CASSQDRGALSTEAFF,TGTGCCAGCAGCCAAGATCGAGGGGCACTGAGCACTGAAGCTTTCTTT
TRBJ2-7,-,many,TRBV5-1,CASSPSYGHPYEQYF,TGCGCCAGCAGCCCTTCCTACGGACACCCCTACGAGCAGTACTTC
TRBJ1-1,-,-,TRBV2,CASSEVREAFF,TGTGCCAGCAGTGAAGTAAGGGAAGCTTTCTTT
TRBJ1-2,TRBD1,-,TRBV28,CASSFGTGAKYGYTF,TGTGCCAGCAGTTTCGGGACAGGGGCCAAGTATGGCTACACCTTC
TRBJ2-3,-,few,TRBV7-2,CASNLSTISSTDTQYF,TGTGCCAGCAACTTATCTACTATATCTAGCACAGATACGCAGTATTTT
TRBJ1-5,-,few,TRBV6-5,CASSLRQGPLVF,TGTGCCAGCAGTTTACGGCAGGGACCGTTGGTTTTT
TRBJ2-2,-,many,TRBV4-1,CASSQDQGGVTGELFF,TGCGCCAGCAGCCAAGATCAAGGGGGTGTCACCGGGGAGCTGTTTTTT
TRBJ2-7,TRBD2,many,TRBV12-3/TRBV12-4,CASTLSGLAGRYEQYF,TGTGCCAGCACCCTATCGGGGCTAGCGGGCCGATACGAGCAGTACTTC
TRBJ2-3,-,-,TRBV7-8,CASSENPRDSDTQYF,TGTGCCAGCAGCGAAAACCCCCGGGACTCAGATACGCAGTATTTT
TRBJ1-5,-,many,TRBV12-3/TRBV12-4,CASSTLRRQPQHF,TGTGCCAGCAGTACTCTGCGGCGTCAGCCCCAGCATTTT
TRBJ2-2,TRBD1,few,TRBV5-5,CASSSTGAATGELFF,TGTGCCAGCAGCTCGACAGGGGCGGCCACCGGGGAGCTGTTTTTT
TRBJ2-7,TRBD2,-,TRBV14,CASSQGPQRGGYEQYF,TGTGCCAGCAGCCAAGGCCCCCAGCGGGGGGGCTACGAGCAGTACTTC
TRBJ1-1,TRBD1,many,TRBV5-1,CASSLLNRGGVMNTEAFF,TGCGCCAGCAGCTTACTTAACAGGGGAGGGGTAATGAACACTGAAGCTTTCTTT
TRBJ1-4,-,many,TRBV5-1,CASRRQGFEEKLFF,TGCGCCAGCCGCCGGCAGGGGTTCGAAGAAAAACTGTTTTTT
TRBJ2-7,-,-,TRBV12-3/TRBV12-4,CASSLAGLGYEQYF,TGTGCCAGCAGTTTGGCGGGATTGGGCTACGAGCAGTACTTC
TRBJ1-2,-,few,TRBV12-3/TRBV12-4,CASSYGLTRDGYTF,TGTGCCAGCAGTTATGGACTAACCCGGGATGGCTACACCTTC
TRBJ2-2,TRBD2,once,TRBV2,CASEMASGGRDTGELFF,TGTGCCAGCGAAATGGCTAGCGGGGGGCGAGACACCGGGGAGCTGTTTTTT
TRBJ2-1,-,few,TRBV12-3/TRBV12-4,CASSPESRARYNEQFF,TGTGCCAGCAGCCCTGAATCCCGTGCTCGGTACAATGAGCAGTTCTTC
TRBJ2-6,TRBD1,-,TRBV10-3,CAITTNTGGTLSGANVLTF,TGTGCCATCACCACTAATACAGGGGGCACCCTCTCTGGGGCCAACGTCCTGACTTTC
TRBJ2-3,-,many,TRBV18,CASSPGPTGTDTQYF,TGTGCCAGCTCACCAGGCCCTACCGGCACAGATACGCAGTATTTT
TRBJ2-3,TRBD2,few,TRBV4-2,CASSQVVAGGPVDTQYF,TGTGCCAGCAGCCAAGTAGTAGCGGGGGGTCCGGTAGATACGCAGTATTTT
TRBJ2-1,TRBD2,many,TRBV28,CASRTSGEFEQFF,TGTGCCAGCAGGACTAGCGGGGAGTTTGAGCAGTTCTTC
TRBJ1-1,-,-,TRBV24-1,CATSSRVNTEAFF,TGTGCCACCAGTTCTAGGGTGAACACTGAAGCTTTCTTT
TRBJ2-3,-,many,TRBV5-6,CASSSEAGPATDTQYF,TGTGCCAGCAGCTCAGAAGCAGGGCCGGCGACAGATACGCAGTATTTT
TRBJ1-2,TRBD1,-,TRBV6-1,CASNPGGGQGYGYTF,TGTGCCAGCAACCCCGGTGGGGGACAGGGCTATGGCTACACCTTC
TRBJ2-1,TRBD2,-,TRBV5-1,CASSPGLVDYNEQFF,TGCGCCAGCAGTCCGGGACTAGTCGACTACAATGAGCAGTTCTTC
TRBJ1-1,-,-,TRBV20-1,CSARYSFGNTEAFF,TGCAGTGCTAGATACTCCTTCGGGAACACTGAAGCTTTCTTT
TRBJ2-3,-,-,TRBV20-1,CSASYRGSADTQYF,TGCAGTGCTAGTTACCGGGGGAGTGCAGATACGCAGTATTTT
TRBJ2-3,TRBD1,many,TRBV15,CATSEQGRLGTDTQYF,TGTGCCACCAGCGAACAGGGGCGGCTGGGCACAGATACGCAGTATTTT
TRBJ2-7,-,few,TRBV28,CASSQGFPIEQYF,TGTGCCAGCAGTCAGGGATTTCCCATCGAGCAGTACTTC
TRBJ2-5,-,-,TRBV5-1,CASSTTSTGQETQYF,TGCGCCAGCAGCACCACCTCGACAGGTCAAGAGACCCAGTACTTC
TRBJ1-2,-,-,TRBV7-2,CASSLEVVRNYGYTF,TGTGCCAGCAGCTTAGAAGTCGTAAGAAACTATGGCTACACCTTC
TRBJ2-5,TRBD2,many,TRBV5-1,CASSFSAGFSQETQYF,TGCGCCAGCAGCTTCTCAGCGGGATTTAGCCAAGAGACCCAGTACTTC
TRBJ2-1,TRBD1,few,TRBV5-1,CASSLKSGQGSNEQFF,TGCGCCAGCAGCTTGAAATCGGGACAGGGTAGCAATGAGCAGTTCTTC
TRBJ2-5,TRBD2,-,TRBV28,CASSPGLAPRAETQYF,TGTGCCAGCAGTCCGGGACTAGCCCCGAGAGCAGAGACCCAGTACTTC
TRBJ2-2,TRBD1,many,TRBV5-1,CASSFLSQGTGTNTGELFF,TGCGCCAGCAGCTTCCTCTCGCAAGGGACAGGGACCAACACCGGGGAGCTGTTTTTT
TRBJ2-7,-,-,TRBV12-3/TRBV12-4,CASSRQSLTYEQYF,TGTGCCAGCAGCCGACAGAGCCTAACCTACGAGCAGTACTTC
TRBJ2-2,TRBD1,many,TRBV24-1,CAIRTGITGELFF,TGTGCCATTAGGACAGGGATAACCGGGGAGCTGTTTTTT
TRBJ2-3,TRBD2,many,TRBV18,CASSPLVPGGGSTDTQYF,TGTGCCAGCTCACCACTCGTCCCCGGCGGGGGAAGCACAGATACGCAGTATTTT
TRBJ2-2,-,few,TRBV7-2,CASSLSASNTGELFF,TGTGCCAGCAGCTTATCAGCCTCGAACACCGGGGAGCTGTTTTTT
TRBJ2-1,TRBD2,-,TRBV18,CASSLSGAQTYNEQFF,TGTGCCAGCTCACTCAGCGGGGCTCAGACCTACAATGAGCAGTTCTTC
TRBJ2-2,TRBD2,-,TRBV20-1,CSAQGLAGNGELFF,TGCAGTGCCCAAGGACTAGCGGGAAACGGGGAGCTGTTTTTT